Shown below are 10 T cell receptor beta chains from a single sample sequenced in a study of blood T cells in healthy people across ages. PCR was performed a second time for 7 to 11 cycles using a sample-barcoded 5' primer and a J-beta primer mix. TCRdb used MiXCR to reprocess the 5' RACE reads, holding one entry per CDR3 protein. The data contain hundreds of thousands of distinct CDR3 sequences, under 35% of them singletons. Sequencing used blood. Every receptor here comes from a woman aged 80 or older in good health.

The rearrangement uses TRBV2 and TRBJ1-2; D uncertain. Trimming pared 7 bases from V and 8 bases from J, leaving 14 bases between. The CDR3 is 12 amino acids. Germline V gene lookup returns CDR1 SNHLY and CDR2 FYNNEI. CDR3 in amino acids: CASTWTELGYTF. In nucleotides, the CDR3 is TGTGCCAGCACCTGGACGGAGCTCGGCTACACCTTC.

The rearrangement joins TRBV30 to TRBJ2-1; D is undetermined. The CDR3 has 15 residues. CDR1 GTSNPN and CDR2 SVGIG come from the germline V gene (reference sequence). The germline V and J ends were trimmed by 2 bases and 3 bases, with 14 bases remaining between them. The CDR3: CAWSTLSPHYNEQFF. The CDR3 DNA is TGTGCCTGGAGTACCTTATCACCTCACTACAATGAGCAGTTCTTC.

Points on this clonotype: The junction and the germline gene differ at one end; a read error may be behind it. The chain joins TRBV12-3 or TRBV12-4 to TRBJ2-6; D tentatively reads TRBD1 or TRBD2 (5 bases each). This CDR3 contains 16 residues. The CDR3 DNA is TGTCCCAGCAGTTTAGGAGGCAGGGCGGGGGCCAACGTCCTGACTTTC. This gives the protein CPSSLGGRAGANVLTF.

This clonotype was observed at least ten times. At one end, the junction sequence differs from germline, possibly due to a read error. The chain is built from TRBV7-2 and TRBJ2-5; D is ambiguous. CDR1 is SGHTA, CDR2 FQGNSA, per germline. There are 13 residues in the CDR3. The CDR3 bases are TGCGCCAGCAGCTTGGCCGCGCAAGAGACCCAGTACTTC. It yields the protein CASSLAAQETQYF.

This clonotype showed up many times. The chain carries TRBV5-1 and TRBJ1-5; no definite D call. Germline loops: CDR1 SGHRS, CDR2 YFSETQ. Between the trimmed V and J ends, which lost 3 bases and 2 bases, there was a span of 9 bases. CDR3 size: 14 residues. This chain's CDR3 is CASSSGSGNQPQHF. In nucleotides, the CDR3 is TGCGCCAGCAGCTCTGGGTCTGGCAATCAGCCCCAGCATTTT.

A few counts support this clonotype. The chain joins TRBV3-1 to TRBJ2-3; TRBD2 aligns across 14 bases. J gave up 3 bases and V 11 bases, and 4 bases lay outside the gene matches. Germline V gene data show CDR1 as LGHDT and CDR2 as YNNKEL (reference sequence). The CDR3 is 14 residues long. The chain's CDR3 is CARGLAGGTDTQYF. The CDR3, as DNA: TGTGCCCGAGGACTAGCGGGGGGAACAGATACGCAGTATTTT.

This chain uses TRBV27 with TRBJ1-5; D is unclear. This CDR3 comprises 13 residues. V lost 8 bases, J lost 6 bases, and 14 bases lay in between. The germline V gene has CDR1 MNHEY and CDR2 SMNVEV (reference sequence). CDR3 in amino acids: CASRTDFFQPQHF. In DNA form, the CDR3 reads TGTGCCAGCCGAACCGACTTTTTTCAGCCCCAGCATTTT.

A remark on this clonotype: An end of the junction differs from the germline gene, which may be a read error. The CDR3 sequence is CTSSFRGGYTF. Here the CDR3 DNA reads TGTACCAGCAGTTTTAGAGGTGGCTACACCTTC. The chain carries TRBV12-3 or TRBV12-4 and TRBJ1-2; D is uncertain. The CDR3 runs 11 residues.

This clonotype was recorded at least ten times. The chain employs TRBV11-3 and TRBJ2-3; TRBD1 aligns across 7 bases. CDR1 and CDR2 (germline): SGHNT, YENEEA. Germline trimming cut 5 bases from V and 1 base from J; bases unmatched to any gene: 9. The CDR3 covers 16 residues. The CDR3 nucleotides read TGTGCCAGCAGCGCAGGGACAGTAAGAGGCACAGATACGCAGTATTTT. Translating it yields CASSAGTVRGTDTQYF.

Comment on this clonotype: This clone may be a read error of a much larger clone one base away. This rearrangement joins TRBV6-5 to TRBJ1-2, with 10 bases aligning to TRBD1. CDR3 length equals 16 residues. The V gene's germline CDR1 is MNHEY and CDR2 SVGAGI. The CDR3 reads CASIPRQGARNYSYTF. The CDR3 DNA sequence: TGTGCCAGCATACCAAGACAGGGGGCGCGGAACTATAGCTACACCTTC.